This TCR beta chain is drawn from a study of blood T cell repertoires in COVID-19. Cohorts were determined from participant-reported clinical history. Each exposed participant met a COVID-19 case in the 2 weeks preceding study entry. The sample holds a few counts of this clone. Trimming took 2 bases from V and 4 from J, leaving 11 bases between them. The CDR3 has 14 residues. The germline gives CDR1 MNHEY, CDR2 SMNVEV (reference sequence). Here immunoSEQ multiplex PCR was the method, and the copy in TCRdb shows in-frame clones only, minus some. The profile shows 150,000 or so clones, roughly 89% of them singletons.

The clonotype originates from a woman aged 45-59 years who had been exposed to COVID-19. The V gene is TRBV27, the J gene TRBJ1-2; the D gene is possibly TRBD1 (5 bases). The sequenced material came from PBMCs or T cells enriched from blood (not recorded which). The CDR3 loop is CASSLQGPGYGYTF. Written as DNA, the CDR3 is TGTGCCAGCAGTTTACAGGGCCCGGGCTATGGCTACACCTTC.